Given below is one T cell receptor beta chain in context. Each exposed participant met a COVID-19 case in the 2 weeks preceding study entry. The entry originates in a study of blood T cell repertoires in COVID-19. Study-level information: Samples taken during acute and convalescent COVID-19 were collected in the United States, Italy and Spain. PBMCs, B-cell-depleted T cells, or T cells were the source of the cDNA or gDNA that made up the material.

Some clones are missing from TCRdb's copy, which holds only in-frame ones; the method was immunoSEQ multiplex PCR. The data hold roughly 400,000 clones, with approximately 91% observed a single time. The V and J ends lost 5 bases and 4 bases, in that order; junction bases with no gene match: 10. The length of the CDR3 is 15 residues. From germline, CDR1 is SEHNR and CDR2 FQNEAQ (reference sequence). The chain recombines TRBV7-9 with TRBJ1-2, with 7 bases that match TRBD1. The source of this sequence is a woman aged 40 to 50 who had been exposed to COVID-19. Source material: PBMCs or T cells enriched from blood (not recorded which). The CDR3 spells CASSHRDSHIYGYTF. The CDR3 region has the DNA TGTGCCAGCAGCCACCGGGACAGCCATATCTATGGCTACACCTTC.